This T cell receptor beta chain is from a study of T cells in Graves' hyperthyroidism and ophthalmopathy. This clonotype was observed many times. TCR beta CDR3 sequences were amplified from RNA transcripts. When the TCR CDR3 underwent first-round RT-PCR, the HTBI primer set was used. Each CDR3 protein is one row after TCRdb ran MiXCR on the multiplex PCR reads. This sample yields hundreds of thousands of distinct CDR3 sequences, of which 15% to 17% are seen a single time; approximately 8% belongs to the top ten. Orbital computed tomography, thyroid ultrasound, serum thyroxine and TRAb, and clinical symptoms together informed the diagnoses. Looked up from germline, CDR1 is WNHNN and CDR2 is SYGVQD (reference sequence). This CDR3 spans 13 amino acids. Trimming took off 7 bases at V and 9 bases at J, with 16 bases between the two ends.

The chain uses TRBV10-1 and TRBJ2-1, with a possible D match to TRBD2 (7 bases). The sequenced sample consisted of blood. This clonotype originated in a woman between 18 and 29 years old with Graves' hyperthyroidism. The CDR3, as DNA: TGCGCCAGCACTAAGGGGGGGGGAACTGAGCAGTTCTTC. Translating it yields CASTKGGGTEQFF.